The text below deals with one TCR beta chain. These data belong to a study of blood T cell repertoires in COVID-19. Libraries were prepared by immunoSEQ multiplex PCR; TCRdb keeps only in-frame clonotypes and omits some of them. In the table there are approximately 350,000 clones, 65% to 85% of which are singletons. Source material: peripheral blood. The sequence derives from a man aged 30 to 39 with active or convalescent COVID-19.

The CDR3 DNA sequence: TGCGCCAGCAGCAAAGGGACAGAAGAGGAAAAACTGTTTTTT. Protein product: CASSKGTEEEKLFF. V gene TRBV5-1 combines with J gene TRBJ1-4, with 7 bases lining up with TRBD1. CDR3 length: 14 residues. Germline V gene lookup returns CDR1 SGHRS and CDR2 YFSETQ. V lost 4 bases and J lost 8; bases outside the gene matches: 8.